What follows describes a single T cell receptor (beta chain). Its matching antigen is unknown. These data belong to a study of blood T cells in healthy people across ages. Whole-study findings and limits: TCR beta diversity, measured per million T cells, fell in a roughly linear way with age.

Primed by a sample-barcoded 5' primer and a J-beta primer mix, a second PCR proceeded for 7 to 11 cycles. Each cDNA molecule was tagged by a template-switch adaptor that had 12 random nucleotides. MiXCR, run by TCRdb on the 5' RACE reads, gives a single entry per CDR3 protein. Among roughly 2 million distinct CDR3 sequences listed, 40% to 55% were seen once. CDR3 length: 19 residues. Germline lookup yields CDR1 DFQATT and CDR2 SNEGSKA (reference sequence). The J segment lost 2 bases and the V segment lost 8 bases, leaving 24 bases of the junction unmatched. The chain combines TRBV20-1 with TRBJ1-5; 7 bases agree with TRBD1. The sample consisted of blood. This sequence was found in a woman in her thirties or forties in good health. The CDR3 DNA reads TGCAGTACAAAAAGGGAGGGAGGTAGGGGGCATATGCGCAATCAGCCCCAGCATTTT. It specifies CSTKREGGRGHMRNQPQHF.